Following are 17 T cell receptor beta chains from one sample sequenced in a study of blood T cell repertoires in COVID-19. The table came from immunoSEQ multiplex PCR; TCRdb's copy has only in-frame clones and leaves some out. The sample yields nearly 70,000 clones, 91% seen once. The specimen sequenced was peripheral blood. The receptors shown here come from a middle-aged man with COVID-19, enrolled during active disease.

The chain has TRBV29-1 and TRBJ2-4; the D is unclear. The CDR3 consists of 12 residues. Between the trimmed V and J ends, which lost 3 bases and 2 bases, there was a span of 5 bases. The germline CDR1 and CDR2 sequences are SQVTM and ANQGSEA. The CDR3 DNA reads TGCAGCGTTGAGTTAACCAAAAACATTCAGTACTTC. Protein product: CSVELTKNIQYF.

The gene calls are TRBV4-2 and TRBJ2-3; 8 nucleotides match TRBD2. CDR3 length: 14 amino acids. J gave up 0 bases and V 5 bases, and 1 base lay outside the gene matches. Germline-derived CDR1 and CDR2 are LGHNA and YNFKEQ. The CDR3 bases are TGTGCCAGCAGCGGACTAGCTAGCACAGATACGCAGTATTTT. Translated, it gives CASSGLASTDTQYF.

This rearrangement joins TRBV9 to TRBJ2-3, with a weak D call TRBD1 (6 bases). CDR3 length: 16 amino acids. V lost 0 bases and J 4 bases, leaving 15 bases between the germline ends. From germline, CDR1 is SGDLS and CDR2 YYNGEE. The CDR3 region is CASSVAGTRESDTQYF. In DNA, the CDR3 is TGTGCCAGCAGCGTAGCAGGGACAAGGGAATCAGATACGCAGTATTTT.

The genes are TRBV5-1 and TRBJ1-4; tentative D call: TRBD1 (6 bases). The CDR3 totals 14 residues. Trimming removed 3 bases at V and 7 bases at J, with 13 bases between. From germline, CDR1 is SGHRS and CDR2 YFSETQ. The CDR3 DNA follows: TGCGCCAGCAGCTCCACAGGGCTCCTTGAAAAACTGTTTTTT. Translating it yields CASSSTGLLEKLFF.

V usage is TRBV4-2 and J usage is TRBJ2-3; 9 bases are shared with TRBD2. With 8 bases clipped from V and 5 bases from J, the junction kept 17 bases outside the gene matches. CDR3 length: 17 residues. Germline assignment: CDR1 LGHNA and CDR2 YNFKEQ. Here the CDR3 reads CASGTVGLAGSGDTQYF. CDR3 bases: TGTGCCAGCGGTACCGTGGGGCTAGCGGGGTCTGGAGATACGCAGTATTTT.

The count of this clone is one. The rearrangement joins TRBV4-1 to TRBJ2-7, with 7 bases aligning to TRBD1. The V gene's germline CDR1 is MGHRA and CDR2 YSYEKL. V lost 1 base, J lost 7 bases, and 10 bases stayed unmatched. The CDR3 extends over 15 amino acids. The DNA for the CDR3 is TGCGCCAGCAGCCAAGGGGAACAGGGGCTCGGGGAGCAGTACTTC. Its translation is CASSQGEQGLGEQYF.

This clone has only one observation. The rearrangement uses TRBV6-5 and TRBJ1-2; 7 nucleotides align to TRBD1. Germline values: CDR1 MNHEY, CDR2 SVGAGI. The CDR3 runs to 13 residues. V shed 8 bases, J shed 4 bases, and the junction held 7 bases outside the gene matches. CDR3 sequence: CASHRGLGYGYTF. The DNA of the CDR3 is TGTGCCAGCCACAGGGGTTTGGGCTATGGCTACACCTTC.

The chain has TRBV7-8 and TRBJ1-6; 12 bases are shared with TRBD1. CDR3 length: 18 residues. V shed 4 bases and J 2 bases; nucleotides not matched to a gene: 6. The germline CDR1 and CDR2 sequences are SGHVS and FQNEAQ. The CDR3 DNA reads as TGTGCCAGCAGCTCGTCGGGACAGGGGGCCGCCTATAATTCACCCCTCCACTTT. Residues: CASSSSGQGAAYNSPLHF.

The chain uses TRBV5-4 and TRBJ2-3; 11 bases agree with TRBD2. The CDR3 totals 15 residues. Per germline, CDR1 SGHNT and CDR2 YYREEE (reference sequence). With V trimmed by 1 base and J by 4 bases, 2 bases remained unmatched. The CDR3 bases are TGTGCCAGCAGCTTGTATAGCGGGGGGGCAGATACGCAGTATTTT. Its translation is CASSLYSGGADTQYF.

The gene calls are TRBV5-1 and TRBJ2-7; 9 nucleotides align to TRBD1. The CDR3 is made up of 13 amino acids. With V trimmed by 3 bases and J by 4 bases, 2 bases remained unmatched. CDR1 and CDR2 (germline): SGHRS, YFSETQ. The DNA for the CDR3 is TGCGCCAGCAGCTGGGACAGGGAGTACGAGCAGTACTTC. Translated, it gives CASSWDREYEQYF.

The CDR3 DNA sequence: TGTGCCAGCAGCCACATAGGACAGGGAAACAATGAGCAGTTCTTC. Its protein is CASSHIGQGNNEQFF. The chain uses TRBV7-6 and TRBJ2-1; 8 bases are a match to TRBD1. Germline V gives CDR1 SGHVS, CDR2 FNYEAQ. V lost 5 bases and J lost 5; bases outside the gene matches: 8. This CDR3 has 15 amino acids.

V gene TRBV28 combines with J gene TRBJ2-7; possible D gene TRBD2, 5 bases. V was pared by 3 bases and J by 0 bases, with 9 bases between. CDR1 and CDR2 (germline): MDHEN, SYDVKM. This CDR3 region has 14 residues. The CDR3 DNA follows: TGTGCCAGCAGTTTTCGGGGAAGCTCCTACGAGCAGTACTTC. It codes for CASSFRGSSYEQYF.

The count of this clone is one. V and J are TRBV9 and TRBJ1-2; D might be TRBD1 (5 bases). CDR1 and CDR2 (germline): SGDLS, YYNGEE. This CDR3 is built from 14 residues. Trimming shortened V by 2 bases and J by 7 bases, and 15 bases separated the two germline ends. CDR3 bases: TGTGCCAGCAGCGTCCAGGGTGGTATGGTTGGCTACACCTTC. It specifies CASSVQGGMVGYTF. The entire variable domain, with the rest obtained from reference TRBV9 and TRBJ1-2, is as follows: DSGVTQTPKHLITATGQRVTLRCSPRSGDLSVYWYQQSLDQGLQFLIQYYNGEERAKGNILERFSAQQFPDLHSELNLSSLELGDSALYFCASSVQGGMVGYTFGSGTRLTVV.

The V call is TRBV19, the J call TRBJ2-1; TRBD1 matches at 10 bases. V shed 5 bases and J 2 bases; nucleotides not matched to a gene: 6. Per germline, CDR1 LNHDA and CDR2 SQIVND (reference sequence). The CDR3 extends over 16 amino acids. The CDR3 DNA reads TGTGCCAGTAGTCCCCGGGACAGGGGCACCTACAATGAGCAGTTCTTC. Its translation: CASSPRDRGTYNEQFF.

CDR3 in amino acids: CASSATVPSYEQYF. The DNA of the CDR3 is TGTGCCAGCAGCGCGACAGTTCCCTCCTACGAGCAGTACTTC. V usage is TRBV9 and J usage is TRBJ2-7, with a possible D match to TRBD1 (5 bases). Germline CDR1 reads SGDLS; CDR2 reads YYNGEE. V was shortened by 3 bases and J by 0 bases, with 10 bases between the two germline ends. The CDR3 totals 14 residues.

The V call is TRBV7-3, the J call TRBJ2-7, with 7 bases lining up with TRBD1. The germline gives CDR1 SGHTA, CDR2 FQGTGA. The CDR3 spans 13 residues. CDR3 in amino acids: CASSLYPGTEISV. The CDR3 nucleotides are TGTGCCAGCAGCTTGTACCCCGGGACAGAAATATCGGTC.

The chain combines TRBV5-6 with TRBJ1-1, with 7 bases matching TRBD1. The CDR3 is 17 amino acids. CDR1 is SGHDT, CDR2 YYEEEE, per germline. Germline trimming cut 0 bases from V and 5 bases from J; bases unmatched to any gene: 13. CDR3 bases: TGTGCCAGCAGCTTGGCCGGGACAGCCTATTTGGGAACTGAAGCTTTCTTT. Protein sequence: CASSLAGTAYLGTEAFF.